Below, 27 T cell receptor beta chains from the same sample are listed, as sequenced in a study of cytomegalovirus exposure and HLA in healthy donors. PCR primers comprised 60 Vbeta and 13 Jbeta primers. Using immunoSEQ multiplex PCR, the repertoire was profiled, and TCRdb retains in-frame clones only, with some absent. The table lists 150,000 to 200,000 clones, 70% of them singletons. Sequencing input: PBMCs. The origin of the receptors is a man in his late teens or twenties in good health and CMV-seropositive.

The CDR3: CASSIYLNTEAFF. The CDR3 DNA follows: TGTGCCAGTAGTATCTATTTGAACACTGAAGCTTTCTTT. The gene calls are TRBV19 and TRBJ1-1; D uncertain. V shed 3 bases and J shed 0 bases, with 5 bases lying between them. Looked up from germline, CDR1 is LNHDA and CDR2 is SQIVND (reference sequence). This CDR3 contains 13 residues.

V and J are TRBV5-1 and TRBJ2-3; 10 nucleotides line up with TRBD1. Germline CDR1 is SGHRS and CDR2 is YFSETQ. Trimming removed 0 bases from V and 8 bases from J; junction bases left unmatched: 15. The CDR3 totals 18 residues. The CDR3 DNA reads as TGCGCCAGCAGCTTGGATACCGGGACAGGGGTCCGTAGGGGTACGCAGTATTTT. Its translation is CASSLDTGTGVRRGTQYF.

The CDR3 sequence is CASSLITSRGTGELFF. The CDR3 DNA reads as TGTGCCAGCAGTTTAATAACCTCGAGAGGCACCGGGGAGCTGTTTTTT. The chain uses TRBV27 and TRBJ2-2, with unresolved D. V gave up 2 bases and J gave up 4 bases, with 14 bases separating them. The CDR3 is 16 residues long. The germline V gene has CDR1 MNHEY and CDR2 SMNVEV (reference sequence).

This sequence joins TRBV7-2 and TRBJ1-2, with D tentatively TRBD1 (5 bases). Trimming pared 1 base from V and 5 bases from J, leaving 14 bases between. Germline V gives CDR1 SGHTA, CDR2 FQGNSA. This CDR3 contains 15 residues. CDR3: CASSLVGEGPYGYTF. The CDR3 DNA follows: TGTGCCAGCAGCTTAGTGGGGGAGGGCCCTTATGGCTACACCTTC.

This clone showed up just a few times. The chain combines TRBV5-4 with TRBJ2-1; the match to TRBD2 covers 8 bases. Germline V gives CDR1 SGHNT, CDR2 YYREEE (reference sequence). This CDR3 is 16 amino acids long. V shed 0 bases, J shed 3 bases, and the junction held 5 bases outside the gene matches. The CDR3: CASSLGLASNYNEQFF. The CDR3 DNA is TGTGCCAGCAGCTTGGGACTAGCGAGTAACTACAATGAGCAGTTCTTC.

The chain couples TRBV11-2 to TRBJ1-4; TRBD1 matches at 10 bases. CDR3 length: 16 residues. Losses at the gene ends were 3 bases for V and 6 bases for J; bases not matched to a gene: 7. The germline CDR1 and CDR2 sequences are SGHAT and FQNNGV. The CDR3 sequence is CASSLGQGRWDEKLFF. CDR3 bases: TGTGCCAGCAGCTTGGGACAGGGGCGGTGGGATGAAAAACTGTTTTTT.

The chain is built from TRBV11-3 and TRBJ2-2; D perhaps matches TRBD1 (5 bases). The CDR3 covers 15 residues. The germline gives CDR1 SGHNT, CDR2 YENEEA. V was pared by 2 bases and J by 2 bases, with 9 bases between. The chain's CDR3 is CASSLLGLNTGELFF. CDR3 nucleotide sequence: TGTGCCAGCAGCTTACTGGGGCTCAACACCGGGGAGCTGTTTTTT.

J is TRBJ1-2 and V is TRBV5-1, with 8 bases fitting TRBD1. The CDR3 extends over 14 amino acids. From germline, CDR1 is SGHRS and CDR2 YFSETQ. J gave up 2 bases and V 3 bases, and 3 bases lay outside the gene matches. In DNA, the CDR3 is TGCGCCAGCAGCTCGGGACAGGCGAACTATGGCTACACCTTC. This gives the protein CASSSGQANYGYTF.

V gene TRBV27 combines with J gene TRBJ1-2; 10 nucleotides line up with TRBD1. The V segment lost 4 bases and the J segment 4 bases; nucleotides outside the gene matches: 6. Germline V lookup: CDR1 MNHEY, CDR2 SMNVEV (reference sequence). There are 15 residues in the CDR3. The CDR3: CASSWRDRGPYGYTF. Written as DNA, the CDR3 is TGTGCCAGCAGTTGGCGTGACAGGGGGCCCTATGGCTACACCTTC.

A few counts support this clone. This chain links TRBV2 with TRBJ2-5; TRBD2 is a possible D gene (7 bases). There are 14 residues in the CDR3. V gave up 6 bases and J gave up 5 bases, with 16 bases separating them. Germline values: CDR1 SNHLY, CDR2 FYNNEI. The CDR3 spells CASSEGGRLETQYF. The CDR3 DNA reads as TGTGCCAGCAGCGAGGGGGGGAGGCTGGAGACCCAGTACTTC.

The gene calls are TRBV4-2 and TRBJ1-4; D not resolved. The CDR3 is made up of 14 amino acids. The V gene lost 4 bases and the J gene lost 7 bases, with 13 bases spanning the gap. The germline V gene encodes CDR1 LGHNA and CDR2 YNFKEQ. DNA of the CDR3: TGTGCCAGCAGCCCAGACGATGGCCCTGAAAAACTGTTTTTT. The encoded protein is CASSPDDGPEKLFF.

The V gene is TRBV6-5, the J gene TRBJ1-1, with a weak D call TRBD1 (6 bases). This CDR3 has 15 residues. V was pared by 6 bases and J by 0 bases, with 14 bases between. Germline V CDR1 and CDR2: MNHEY, SVGAGI. CDR3 amino acids: CASRYEDSLNTEAFF. DNA for the CDR3: TGTGCCAGCAGATACGAGGACAGCCTGAACACTGAAGCTTTCTTT.

The CDR3 region has the DNA TGTGCCAGCAGCTTCGGGTTTGGTGTCCGGGACACTGAAGCTTTCTTT. Translation: CASSFGFGVRDTEAFF. This chain uses TRBV5-6 with TRBJ1-1; D is undetermined. V lost 2 bases and J 3 bases, leaving 17 bases between the germline ends. The CDR3 consists of 16 residues. Per the germline V gene, CDR1 is SGHDT and CDR2 is YYEEEE.

This chain uses TRBV28 with TRBJ1-5; perhaps TRBD1 as D (5 bases). Germline lookup yields CDR1 MDHEN and CDR2 SYDVKM. V dropped 7 bases and J dropped 4 bases, with 20 bases sitting between them. CDR3 length: 16 amino acids. CDR3 residues: CASIAGRTQRNQPQHF. The CDR3 DNA is TGTGCCAGCATCGCTGGGAGGACACAGAGAAATCAGCCCCAGCATTTT.

V is TRBV28 and J is TRBJ1-4; D perhaps matches TRBD1 (6 bases). The length of the CDR3 is 14 residues. Germline lookup yields CDR1 MDHEN and CDR2 SYDVKM. V lost 7 bases and J 6 bases, leaving 15 bases between the germline ends. CDR3 region: CASTVGGAHEKLFF. CDR3 DNA sequence: TGTGCCAGCACAGTGGGGGGGGCACATGAAAAACTGTTTTTT.

The chain's CDR3 is CASTLGIGGTEAFF. The CDR3 nucleotides are TGTGCCAGCACCCTAGGGATAGGGGGCACTGAAGCTTTCTTT. V usage is TRBV7-2 and J usage is TRBJ1-1, with a tentative D call TRBD1 (6 bases). CDR1 is SGHTA and CDR2 is FQGNSA in the germline V gene. The V gene lost 7 bases and the J gene lost 4 bases, with 16 bases spanning the gap. This CDR3 region has 14 residues.

The chain has TRBV30 and TRBJ2-2; 8 bases agree with TRBD2. The CDR3 sequence is 14 residues long. Germline trimming cut 0 bases from V and 4 bases from J; bases unmatched to any gene: 1. The germline gives CDR1 GTSNPN, CDR2 SVGIG (reference sequence). CDR3: CAWSVRGGTGELFF. The CDR3 DNA sequence: TGTGCCTGGAGTGTACGGGGGGGCACCGGGGAGCTGTTTTTT.

The sample holds a few counts of this clone. The rearrangement links TRBV4-2 to TRBJ2-1; 9 bases agree with TRBD1. The V and J ends lost 3 bases and 10 bases, in that order; junction bases with no gene match: 7. The CDR3 sequence is 14 residues long. Germline V gene lookup returns CDR1 LGHNA and CDR2 YNFKEQ. CDR3 in DNA: TGTGCCAGCAGCCACCCGCCGGGACAGGGAGAGCAGTTCTTC. Protein product: CASSHPPGQGEQFF.

This clone was seen a handful of times. Written as DNA, the CDR3 is TGCAGCGTTGAAGGATTCAGCGGGGCTGGCTACACCTTC. Protein sequence: CSVEGFSGAGYTF. The chain is built from TRBV29-1 and TRBJ1-2; TRBD1 might be the D (5 bases). This CDR3 region has 13 residues. Deletions cut 1 base from V and 7 bases from J, with 13 bases between. Germline CDR1 SQVTM, CDR2 ANQGSEA.

CDR3 bases: TGCGCCAGCAGCCAAGGCGCAGGGGGCACCTACAATGAGCAGTTCTTC. It is translated as CASSQGAGGTYNEQFF. V is TRBV4-1 and J is TRBJ2-1; 8 positions match TRBD1. CDR1 is MGHRA, CDR2 YSYEKL, per germline. There are 16 residues in the CDR3. V shed 1 base, J shed 2 bases, and the junction held 4 bases outside the gene matches.

Here the CDR3 reads CASSLGQAVYNSPLHF. The CDR3 nucleotides read TGTGCCAGCAGCTTAGGGCAGGCAGTCTATAATTCACCCCTCCACTTT. The chain employs TRBV7-2 and TRBJ1-6; D ambiguous. The CDR3 extends over 16 amino acids. Germline V CDR1 and CDR2: SGHTA, FQGNSA. The V and J ends lost 1 base and 3 bases respectively, with 10 bases between them.

In DNA, the CDR3 is TGCGCCAGCAGCCTACGGGACTCCCAAATGGATGGCTACACCTTC. Protein product: CASSLRDSQMDGYTF. This chain uses TRBV5-1 with TRBJ1-2; perhaps TRBD1 as D (5 bases). The CDR3 is 15 residues long. V dropped 4 bases and J dropped 6 bases, with 19 bases sitting between them. Germline V gene sequence: CDR1 SGHRS, CDR2 YFSETQ. Looking up the rest from reference TRBV5-1 and TRBJ1-2 gives the full variable domain: KAGVTQTPRYLIKTRGQQVTLSCSPISGHRSVSWYQQTPGQGLQFLFEYFSETQRNKGNFPGRFSGRQFSNSRSEMNVSTLELGDSALYLCASSLRDSQMDGYTFGSGTRLTVV.

The V gene is TRBV7-8, the J gene TRBJ2-5, with unresolved D. Per germline, CDR1 SGHVS and CDR2 FQNEAQ. The CDR3 has 14 amino acids. Trimming stripped 1 base from V and 5 bases from J, with 11 bases between. In nucleotides, the CDR3 is TGTGCCAGCAGCTTAGAGAGTCCCTCGGAGACCCAGTACTTC. As protein: CASSLESPSETQYF.

The chain couples TRBV2 to TRBJ2-1; D perhaps matches TRBD2 (7 bases). CDR1 and CDR2 from the germline V gene are SNHLY and FYNNEI. Trimming stripped 7 bases from V and 6 bases from J, with 19 bases between. The CDR3 runs 15 residues. The CDR3 region is CASTIVRGRGNEQFF. CDR3 in DNA: TGTGCCAGCACGATAGTAAGGGGGAGGGGCAATGAGCAGTTCTTC.

With respect to this clone: This same CDR3 is encoded by further DNA sequences in the sample. This chain links TRBV6-4 with TRBJ2-2, with D possibly being TRBD1 (6 bases). Trimming took off 2 bases at V and 2 bases at J, with 6 bases between the two ends. The CDR3 has 14 amino acids. CDR1 is MRHNA, CDR2 SNTAGT, per germline. This chain's CDR3 is CASSDGTNTGELFF. CDR3 nucleotide sequence: TGTGCCAGCAGTGACGGGACAAACACCGGGGAGCTGTTTTTT.

This clone was counted a single time. The rearrangement joins TRBV6-6 to TRBJ1-2; a weak D match, TRBD1 (5 bases). Germline CDR1 reads MNHNY; CDR2 reads SVGAGI (reference sequence). V was pared by 6 bases and J by 0 bases, with 14 bases between. This CDR3 comprises 15 residues. This CDR3 is CASSPTSTANYGYTF. The CDR3 DNA reads TGTGCCAGCAGCCCCACCTCGACAGCTAACTATGGCTACACCTTC.

The chain is built from TRBV18 and TRBJ2-5, with D uncertain. CDR3 length: 12 amino acids. V was pared by 5 bases and J by 3 bases, with 7 bases between. CDR1 and CDR2 (germline): KGHSH, LQKENI. The CDR3: CASSGPEETQYF. The CDR3 DNA reads as TGTGCCAGCTCAGGCCCAGAAGAGACCCAGTACTTC.